A single sample gave rise to the 20 T cell receptor beta chains below, sequenced in a study of CD8+ T cells in alopecia areata. As to treatment: oral pan-JAK inhibitor, 5-10 mg twice daily. Sequencing templates came from extracted RNA that was reverse transcribed into cDNA. Sequencing used immunoSEQ multiplex PCR; TCRdb keeps in-frame clones, though not all of them. Of more than 100,000 clones listed, about 50% were seen once; the top ten hold roughly 0.5%. The sample in question was CD4+ T cells sorted from blood, obtained at week 4, from a patient treated with tofacitinib. The receptor set was obtained from a human donor with alopecia areata.

Only a few counts were recorded for this clone. V is TRBV29-1 and J is TRBJ1-2; 7 bases are shared with TRBD1. The CDR3 is made up of 13 amino acids. Germline V lookup: CDR1 SQVTM, CDR2 ANQGSEA. Trimming removed 6 bases from V and 5 bases from J; junction bases left unmatched: 9. Here the CDR3 reads CSVNPGTVYGYTF. The CDR3 DNA is TGCAGCGTAAACCCCGGGACAGTATATGGCTACACCTTC. The variable domain in full, completed from reference TRBV29-1 and TRBJ1-2, reads SAVISQKPSRDICQRGTSLTIQCQVDSQVTMMFWYRQQPGQSLTLIATANQGSEATYESGFVIDKFPISRPNLTFSTLTVSNMSPEDSSIYLCSVNPGTVYGYTFGSGTRLTVV.

The rearrangement links TRBV6-5 to TRBJ1-2; possibly TRBD1 for D (6 bases). Germline loops: CDR1 MNHEY, CDR2 SVGAGI. This CDR3 is 16 amino acids long. Trimming shortened V by 3 bases and J by 8 bases, and 22 bases separated the two germline ends. The CDR3 nucleotides read TGTGCCAGCAGTTATTTGGGGCCTGTGGGGGCGAAGGGCTACACCTTC. Its protein product is CASSYLGPVGAKGYTF.

V usage is TRBV7-9 and J usage is TRBJ2-7; 11 nucleotides line up with TRBD2. This CDR3 has 15 residues. The V segment lost 1 base and the J segment 3 bases; nucleotides outside the gene matches: 2. Germline assignment: CDR1 SEHNR and CDR2 FQNEAQ (reference sequence). CDR3 coding DNA: TGTGCCAGCAGCTTAGAACTAGCGGGGGTCTACGAGCAGTACTTC. Protein: CASSLELAGVYEQYF.

CDR3 protein: CAWSLANYGYTF. Here the CDR3 DNA reads TGTGCCTGGAGTCTAGCTAACTATGGCTACACCTTC. The rearrangement joins TRBV30 to TRBJ1-2; D is unresolved. V lost 2 bases to trimming and J lost 0 bases, with 4 bases between them. Looked up from germline, CDR1 is GTSNPN and CDR2 is SVGIG (reference sequence). CDR3 length equals 12 residues.

V is TRBV7-9 and J is TRBJ2-2; D unclear. Germline V gives CDR1 SEHNR, CDR2 FQNEAQ (reference sequence). Trimming cost V 7 bases and J 1 base, with 4 bases left between them. The CDR3 is 12 residues long. CDR3 residues: CASNQNTGELFF. CDR3 nucleotide sequence: TGTGCCAGCAACCAGAACACCGGGGAGCTGTTTTTT. Combining the CDR3 with reference TRBV7-9 and TRBJ2-2 gives the whole variable domain DTGVSQNPRHKITKRGQNVTFRCDPISEHNRLYWYRQTLGQGPEFLTYFQNEAQLEKSRLLSDRFSAERPKGSFSTLEIQRTEQGDSAMYLCASNQNTGELFFGEGSRLTVL.

The J gene is TRBJ2-1, the V gene TRBV4-2; 7 bases are shared with TRBD2. Germline V lookup: CDR1 LGHNA, CDR2 YNFKEQ. Trimming took 0 bases from V and 9 from J; bases not matched to a gene: 8. CDR3 length: 15 amino acids. CDR3 bases: TGTGCCAGCAGCCAAGATACCCGGGGGGATACTGAGCAGTTCTTC. Translating gives CASSQDTRGDTEQFF.

The rearrangement joins TRBV4-1 to TRBJ1-5, with D possibly being TRBD1 (5 bases). Germline V gene sequence: CDR1 MGHRA, CDR2 YSYEKL. Deletions cut 1 base from V and 3 bases from J, with 10 bases between. This CDR3 spans 15 amino acids. DNA of the CDR3: TGCGCCAGCAGCCAAGGACAGACGGACAATCAGCCCCAGCATTTT. It translates to CASSQGQTDNQPQHF.

The chain links TRBV5-1 to TRBJ2-3; D may be TRBD2 (5 bases). The CDR3 sequence is 16 residues long. The V end lost 4 bases, the J end lost 1 base, and 16 bases lay between the germline ends. Germline CDR1 and CDR2: SGHRS and YFSETQ. The CDR3 loop reads CASSRLRADGTDTQYF. For the CDR3, the DNA is TGCGCCAGCAGCCGGTTGAGGGCGGATGGCACAGATACGCAGTATTTT.

The rearrangement joins TRBV5-6 to TRBJ1-2; D is unclear. CDR3 length equals 11 residues. The germline V gene has CDR1 SGHDT and CDR2 YYEEEE. The V end lost 4 bases, the J end lost 4 bases, and 5 bases lay between the germline ends. In nucleotides, the CDR3 is TGTGCCAGCAGCGCCGGCTATGGCTACACCTTC. It encodes CASSAGYGYTF.

The chain uses TRBV29-1 and TRBJ2-7, with D possibly TRBD1 on 6 matching bases. V lost 2 bases and J 0 bases, leaving 14 bases between the germline ends. Germline CDR1 is SQVTM and CDR2 is ANQGSEA. This CDR3 is built from 15 residues. This CDR3 is CSVETGHTTSYEQYF. Written as DNA, the CDR3 is TGCAGCGTTGAAACGGGACACACAACCTCCTACGAGCAGTACTTC.

The chain has TRBV30 and TRBJ1-1; D not certain. Trimming stripped 4 bases from V and 8 bases from J, with 14 bases between. The CDR3 is made up of 12 amino acids. From germline, CDR1 is GTSNPN and CDR2 SVGIG (reference sequence). The CDR3 region is CAWTLRRNEAFF. The DNA of the CDR3 is TGTGCCTGGACTTTGAGACGGAACGAAGCTTTCTTT.

This rearrangement joins TRBV7-3 to TRBJ2-1; the D gene is possibly TRBD1 (6 bases). Germline CDR1 is SGHTA and CDR2 is FQGTGA. The CDR3 runs 14 residues. The V end was cut by 3 bases, the J end by 3 bases, with 9 bases between. The CDR3: CASSLGQVYNEQFF. The CDR3 DNA follows: TGTGCCAGCAGCTTGGGACAAGTCTACAATGAGCAGTTCTTC.

The chain recombines TRBV30 with TRBJ1-1; the D is unclear. Trimming shortened V by 2 bases and J by 4 bases, and 14 bases separated the two germline ends. Germline assignment: CDR1 GTSNPN and CDR2 SVGIG (reference sequence). The CDR3 has 14 amino acids. The CDR3: CAWSTGRPGTEAFF. The CDR3 DNA reads as TGTGCCTGGAGTACCGGACGGCCCGGCACTGAAGCTTTCTTT.

The rearrangement joins TRBV30 to TRBJ2-3; 7 bases match TRBD1. In germline, CDR1 is GTSNPN, CDR2 SVGIG (reference sequence). This CDR3 has 15 residues. Losses at the gene ends were 0 bases for V and 5 bases for J; bases not matched to a gene: 8. Here the CDR3 DNA reads TGTGCCTGGAGTGTACTAGTAGGGGGCAAAGATACGCAGTATTTT. Protein product: CAWSVLVGGKDTQYF.

The V call is TRBV5-6, the J call TRBJ1-2; weak D call: TRBD1 (6 bases). CDR3 length: 13 residues. The germline V gene has CDR1 SGHDT and CDR2 YYEEEE. V lost 5 bases to trimming and J lost 6 bases, with 14 bases between them. CDR3 amino acids: CASRPGQWNGYTF. In DNA form, the CDR3 reads TGTGCCAGCAGACCTGGACAGTGGAATGGCTACACCTTC.

The gene calls are TRBV7-8 and TRBJ1-2; D is unresolved. The CDR3 extends over 12 amino acids. Germline CDR1 reads SGHVS; CDR2 reads FQNEAQ. The V gene lost 2 bases and the J gene lost 8 bases, with 9 bases spanning the gap. CDR3 bases: TGTGCCAGCAGCTTACCTGACCTGGGCTACACCTTC. It encodes CASSLPDLGYTF.

The chain links TRBV29-1 to TRBJ2-1, with D perhaps TRBD1 (5 bases). The CDR3 spans 15 residues. V was trimmed by 1 base and J by 3 bases, leaving 13 bases between them. The V gene's germline CDR1 is SQVTM and CDR2 ANQGSEA. CDR3 loop: CSVEGRQLLYNEQFF. The CDR3 nucleotides are TGCAGCGTTGAAGGCAGACAGTTGCTCTACAATGAGCAGTTCTTC.

The rearrangement uses TRBV19 and TRBJ1-5; 8 bases line up with TRBD1. Trimming cost V 5 bases and J 8 bases; bases outside gene matches: 17. This CDR3 contains 17 residues. CDR1 is LNHDA and CDR2 is SQIVND in the germline V gene (reference sequence). The CDR3 DNA is TGTGCCAGTAGTGCCGACGACAGGGGAAGGGGGAGAGAGCCCCAGCATTTT. This codes for CASSADDRGRGREPQHF. Complete variable domain (other parts from reference TRBV19 and TRBJ1-5): DGGITQSPKYLFRKEGQNVTLSCEQNLNHDAMYWYRQDPGQGLRLIYYSQIVNDFQKGDIAEGYSVSREKKESFPLTVTSAQKNPTAFYLCASSADDRGRGREPQHFGDGTRLSIL.

The gene calls are TRBV6-6 and TRBJ2-3, with a weak D call TRBD1 (6 bases). V gave up 6 bases and J gave up 0 bases, with 10 bases separating them. This CDR3 contains 14 residues. The germline V gene encodes CDR1 MNHNY and CDR2 SVGAGI (reference sequence). CDR3 region: CASSLQGSTDTQYF. DNA of the CDR3: TGTGCCAGCAGCCTACAGGGAAGCACAGATACGCAGTATTTT.

The rearrangement joins TRBV29-1 to TRBJ2-7; no clear D gene. Germline CDR1 reads SQVTM; CDR2 reads ANQGSEA. The CDR3 is 14 residues long. V was clipped by 0 bases and J by 0 bases, with 9 bases between them. CDR3 DNA sequence: TGCAGCGTTGAAGATTCCGGGTTCTCCTACGAGCAGTACTTC. Amino acids: CSVEDSGFSYEQYF.